The T cell receptor (beta chain) described here comes from a study of control samples from healthy donors and cancer patients. After removal of 3 bases from V and 0 bases from J, the junction contained 5 bases not matched to a gene. Germline CDR1 is LGHDT and CDR2 is YNNKEL (reference sequence). The CDR3 sequence is 16 residues long. The data were produced by immunoSEQ multiplex PCR, yet TCRdb's version contains in-frame clones alone and is incomplete. The repertoire holds approximately 89,000 clones, with over 65% as singletons. The clonotype originates from a woman aged 40 to 50 in good health. This chain joins TRBV3-1 (or the pseudogene TRBV3-2) and TRBJ1-3; 7 bases map to TRBD1. The sample was blood. The CDR3: CASSHHRGSSGNTIYF. As DNA, the CDR3 is TGTGCCAGCAGCCATCACAGGGGATCCTCTGGAAACACCATATATTTT.